Shown below are 12 T cell receptor beta chains from a single sample sequenced in a study of blood T cell repertoires in COVID-19 (dated by TCRdb to about 2020). The protocol used for the library was the immunoSEQ multiplex PCR assay. TCRdb retrieved this table from immuneACCESS and kept in-frame rearrangements only. Not all clones are present; in checked studies, unresolved V genes account for under half, and no reason is known for the remainder. The sample data list more than 100,000 clones, and over 75% of these were observed just once. 16% of the sample rests with the top ten. The sequenced sample consisted of peripheral blood. These receptors were obtained from a man in his sixties with active or convalescent COVID-19.

This clone was detected once. In DNA, the CDR3 is TGTGCCAGCTCACCGCTCACGGGACAGACCCCTTATTCCTCTGGAAACACCATATATTTT. Translated, it gives CASSPLTGQTPYSSGNTIYF. The chain employs TRBV18 and TRBJ1-3; 7 nucleotides match TRBD1. Germline CDR1 KGHSH, CDR2 LQKENI. V lost 3 bases and J lost 0; bases outside the gene matches: 17. The CDR3 totals 20 residues.

V is TRBV27 and J is TRBJ1-1, with 7 bases that match TRBD1. Trimming removed 3 bases from V and 0 bases from J; junction bases left unmatched: 7. The CDR3 totals 16 residues. Germline V gives CDR1 MNHEY, CDR2 SMNVEV (reference sequence). The CDR3 nucleotides read TGTGCCAGCAGTTTCCGAACAGGGGTAATGAACACTGAAGCTTTCTTT. Protein product: CASSFRTGVMNTEAFF.

The CDR3 spells CASSLSAGQGYTEAFF. In nucleotides, the CDR3 is TGTGCCAGTAGTTTATCCGCGGGACAGGGCTACACTGAAGCTTTCTTT. The chain combines TRBV19 with TRBJ1-1; 9 bases map to TRBD1. The J segment lost 3 bases and the V segment lost 5 bases, leaving 10 bases of the junction unmatched. In germline, CDR1 is LNHDA, CDR2 SQIVND (reference sequence). This CDR3 is 16 amino acids long.

The chain couples TRBV5-4 to TRBJ2-3; 9 bases map to TRBD2. Per germline, CDR1 SGHNT and CDR2 YYREEE (reference sequence). Trimming cost V 2 bases and J 2 bases; bases outside gene matches: 9. The CDR3 covers 17 residues. As DNA, the CDR3 is TGTGCCAGCAGCTTCGGGCCGCTAGCGGGATACACAGATACGCAGTATTTT. This sequence encodes CASSFGPLAGYTDTQYF.

This clone has more than one count but fewer than ten. The rearrangement joins TRBV7-9 to TRBJ2-1; the D gene is possibly TRBD1 (5 bases). Per the germline V gene, CDR1 is SEHNR and CDR2 is FQNEAQ (reference sequence). This CDR3 comprises 18 residues. The ends were cut back, 3 bases at V and 3 bases at J, with 21 bases in the middle. CDR3 DNA: TGTGCCAGCAGCTTGTCGTCCTCCAGGGCTGGGTTCTACAATGAGCAGTTCTTC. Translating it yields CASSLSSSRAGFYNEQFF.

The sample holds a few counts of this clone. This chain links TRBV19 with TRBJ2-2; possible D gene TRBD1, 6 bases. Trimming removed 10 bases at V and 1 base at J, with 10 bases between. The length of the CDR3 is 13 residues. Germline assignment: CDR1 LNHDA and CDR2 SQIVND (reference sequence). The CDR3 coding sequence is TGTGCCACTCCGGGACAGAACACCGGGGAGCTGTTTTTT. This sequence encodes CATPGQNTGELFF. Variable domain in full (rest from reference TRBV19 and TRBJ2-2): DGGITQSPKYLFRKEGQNVTLSCEQNLNHDAMYWYRQDPGQGLRLIYYSQIVNDFQKGDIAEGYSVSREKKESFPLTVTSAQKNPTAFYLCATPGQNTGELFFGEGSRLTVL.

This chain links TRBV6-5 with TRBJ2-2; TRBD2 might be the D (6 bases). The CDR3 has 15 residues. Per germline, CDR1 MNHEY and CDR2 SVGAGI. The V end lost 6 bases, the J end lost 7 bases, and 18 bases lay between the germline ends. Here the CDR3 DNA reads TGTGCCAGCAGCCTTTCATCGGGGGATCTCGGGGAGCTGTTTTTT. It yields the protein CASSLSSGDLGELFF.

This clone has more than one count but fewer than ten. The V and J genes are TRBV29-1 and TRBJ1-5; D gene ambiguous. The germline V and J ends were trimmed by 7 bases and 4 bases, with 11 bases remaining between them. Germline CDR1 and CDR2: SQVTM and ANQGSEA. The CDR3 has 12 residues. CDR3: CSATGNNQPQHF. The CDR3 DNA sequence: TGCAGCGCGACGGGAAATAATCAGCCCCAGCATTTT.

This chain joins TRBV3-1 (or the pseudogene TRBV3-2) and TRBJ2-5; a weak D match, TRBD2 (6 bases). Germline V gene lookup returns CDR1 LGHDT and CDR2 YNNKEL (reference sequence). Trimming took off 4 bases at V and 4 bases at J, with 16 bases between the two ends. The CDR3 loop spans 15 amino acids. CDR3: CASSRYPGVAETQYF. CDR3 DNA sequence: TGTGCCAGCAGCCGCTACCCGGGGGTAGCAGAGACCCAGTACTTC.

This clone was detected only a few times. The CDR3, as DNA: TGCGCCAGCAGCCAAGATGCGGGGGGAAATAGCAATCAGCCCCAGCATTTT. Translation: CASSQDAGGNSNQPQHF. The chain employs TRBV4-1 and TRBJ1-5, with D possibly matching TRBD1 (5 bases). The length of the CDR3 is 17 residues. Germline CDR1 is MGHRA and CDR2 is YSYEKL. Deletions cut 0 bases from V and 0 bases from J, with 12 bases between.

This chain joins TRBV6-6 and TRBJ1-1; no clear D. Germline assignment: CDR1 MNHNY and CDR2 SVGAGI (reference sequence). Trimming shortened V by 6 bases and J by 7 bases, and 15 bases separated the two germline ends. This CDR3 contains 13 residues. This CDR3 reads CASSSLSPGEAFF. The CDR3 DNA sequence: TGTGCCAGCAGCTCACTATCCCCCGGTGAAGCTTTCTTT.

The rearrangement uses TRBV19 and TRBJ2-1; weak D call: TRBD2 (6 bases). Germline V gives CDR1 LNHDA, CDR2 SQIVND (reference sequence). The ends were cut back, 6 bases at V and 4 bases at J, with 16 bases in the middle. The CDR3 has 15 amino acids. The CDR3 loop is CASRSSDYSYNEQFF. CDR3 nucleotide sequence: TGTGCCAGTAGGTCCTCGGACTACTCTTACAATGAGCAGTTCTTC.